A single sample is the source of the 18 T cell receptor beta chains below, sequenced in a study of blood T cell repertoires in COVID-19. Data came from immunoSEQ multiplex PCR; TCRdb stores just in-frame clones and leaves some out. Among roughly 240,000 clones, roughly 85% were seen once, and the ten largest hold approximately 9%. Sequencing was carried out using PBMCs or T cells enriched from blood (not recorded which). These receptors came from a woman aged 50 to 60 with acute COVID-19.

V usage is TRBV5-1 and J usage is TRBJ2-3, with unresolved D. V was pared by 4 bases and J by 1 base, with 7 bases between. Per the germline V gene, CDR1 is SGHRS and CDR2 is YFSETQ. The CDR3 loop spans 13 amino acids. The CDR3 protein is CASSPEGTDTQYF. CDR3 DNA sequence: TGCGCCAGCAGCCCCGAGGGCACAGATACGCAGTATTTT.

The chain couples TRBV28 to TRBJ2-5; 7 bases map to TRBD1. CDR1 and CDR2 from the germline V gene are MDHEN and SYDVKM. CDR3 length: 16 residues. Germline trimming cut 0 bases from V and 1 base from J; bases unmatched to any gene: 5. The CDR3 DNA reads TGTGCCAGCAGTTTATGGTTCGGGACAGTCCAAGAGACCCAGTACTTC. Its protein is CASSLWFGTVQETQYF. Using reference TRBV28 and TRBJ2-5 for the parts outside the CDR3, the full variable domain is DVKVTQSSRYLVKRTGEKVFLECVQDMDHENMFWYRQDPGLGLRLIYFSYDVKMKEKGDIPEGYSVSREKKERFSLILESASTNQTSMYLCASSLWFGTVQETQYFGPGTRLLVL.

CDR3 bases: TGTGCCAGCAGTAAGACAGGGGACTATGGCTACACCTTC. Its translation: CASSKTGDYGYTF. The J gene is TRBJ1-2, the V gene TRBV2, with 8 bases lining up with TRBD1. From germline, CDR1 is SNHLY and CDR2 FYNNEI. The J segment lost 3 bases and the V segment lost 5 bases, leaving 2 bases of the junction unmatched. This CDR3 contains 13 residues.

The V call is TRBV4-1, the J call TRBJ2-5, with 8 bases fitting TRBD1. The germline V gene has CDR1 MGHRA and CDR2 YSYEKL. With V trimmed by 2 bases and J by 1 base, 12 bases remained unmatched. The CDR3 extends over 18 amino acids. CDR3 DNA sequence: TGCGCCAGCAGCCAACACAGGGGGAATTGGGCCACCCAAGAGACCCAGTACTTC. Amino acids: CASSQHRGNWATQETQYF.

V usage is TRBV5-4 and J usage is TRBJ1-2; TRBD1 matches 9 bases. Germline CDR1 and CDR2: SGHNT and YYREEE (reference sequence). J gave up 7 bases and V 4 bases, and 11 bases lay outside the gene matches. The CDR3 has 15 amino acids. This CDR3 is CASSRTGVRGAGYTF. The DNA of the CDR3 is TGTGCCAGCAGCCGGACAGGGGTACGTGGGGCTGGCTACACCTTC.

V usage is TRBV5-1 and J usage is TRBJ2-2; a weak D match, TRBD1 (5 bases). CDR3 length: 14 residues. CDR1 is SGHRS and CDR2 is YFSETQ in the germline V gene. The V end was cut by 0 bases, the J end by 4 bases, with 7 bases between. The CDR3 coding sequence is TGCGCCAGCAGCTTGGGGGGCCGCACCGGGGAGCTGTTTTTT. Translation: CASSLGGRTGELFF.

The CDR3 coding sequence is TGTGCCAGCAGCGGACTAGCGGGGGCGGGGGAGCAGTTCTTC. Amino acid sequence: CASSGLAGAGEQFF. The chain is built from TRBV6-2 or TRBV6-3 and TRBJ2-1, with 13 bases that match TRBD2. This CDR3 has 14 amino acids. The germline gives CDR1 MNHEY, CDR2 SVGEGT. The ends lost 6 bases at V and 10 bases at J; junction bases unmatched: 6.

The chain links TRBV28 to TRBJ2-3, with D perhaps TRBD1 (5 bases). The germline V gene has CDR1 MDHEN and CDR2 SYDVKM. V lost 3 bases, J lost 2 bases, and 12 bases lay in between. The CDR3 consists of 15 residues. The CDR3 sequence is CASSLGDRLTDTQYF. In DNA form, the CDR3 reads TGTGCCAGCAGTTTGGGCGACAGACTCACAGATACGCAGTATTTT.

This chain uses TRBV30 with TRBJ2-5; no firm D call. Germline V CDR1 and CDR2: GTSNPN, SVGIG (reference sequence). The CDR3 contains 9 residues. Trimming pared 5 bases from V and 10 bases from J, leaving 8 bases between. The CDR3 loop reads CAWGPSQYF. The CDR3 coding sequence is TGTGCCTGGGGTCCGAGCCAGTACTTC.

The gene calls are TRBV29-1 and TRBJ1-1, with D tentatively TRBD1 (6 bases). This CDR3 spans 13 amino acids. V was pared by 6 bases and J by 2 bases, with 13 bases between. Germline CDR1 and CDR2: SQVTM and ANQGSEA. Here the CDR3 reads CSVYRDTNTEAFF. CDR3 DNA: TGCAGCGTGTACCGGGACACAAACACTGAAGCTTTCTTT.

This clone was found once. CDR3 loop: CASSPAGSGTEAFF. The CDR3 bases are TGTGCCAGCAGCCCTGCCGGCTCAGGGACTGAAGCTTTCTTT. J is TRBJ1-1 and V is TRBV11-2; D is perhaps TRBD1 (5 bases). The CDR3 covers 14 residues. The germline V and J ends were trimmed by 5 bases and 5 bases, with 15 bases remaining between them. Germline V gene data show CDR1 as SGHAT and CDR2 as FQNNGV.

V is TRBV6-5 and J is TRBJ2-5, with D maybe TRBD1 (5 bases). V was pared by 5 bases and J by 1 base, with 11 bases between. This CDR3 region has 14 residues. Germline V lookup: CDR1 MNHEY, CDR2 SVGAGI. Here the CDR3 DNA reads TGTGCCAGCAGTCGTCGACAGTCCCAAGAGACCCAGTACTTC. This sequence encodes CASSRRQSQETQYF.

The rearrangement uses TRBV5-1 and TRBJ2-1, with 7 positions matching TRBD1. Germline-derived CDR1 and CDR2 are SGHRS and YFSETQ. V lost 4 bases to trimming and J lost 0 bases; unmatched junction nucleotides: 7. This CDR3 contains 16 residues. CDR3 protein: CASSEDRLSSYNEQFF. The CDR3, as DNA: TGCGCCAGCAGCGAGGACAGGCTTAGCTCCTACAATGAGCAGTTCTTC.

This chain uses TRBV30 with TRBJ1-2; TRBD1 aligns across 8 bases. Germline CDR1 reads GTSNPN; CDR2 reads SVGIG (reference sequence). V shed 1 base and J 5 bases; nucleotides not matched to a gene: 15. The CDR3 totals 17 residues. CDR3 bases: TGTGCCTGGAGTGGAATACCCGGGACAGGCGAAGGATATGGCTACACCTTC. It encodes CAWSGIPGTGEGYGYTF.

This chain joins TRBV19 and TRBJ1-1, with D tentatively TRBD1 (6 bases). Trimming removed 7 bases from V and 3 bases from J, with 15 bases in between. The V gene's germline CDR1 is LNHDA and CDR2 SQIVND (reference sequence). The CDR3 runs 14 residues. The CDR3 bases are TGTGCCAGTACAGGGGCCCAAGGGTACACTGAAGCTTTCTTT. This encodes CASTGAQGYTEAFF. The full variable domain, with the rest looked up from reference TRBV19 and TRBJ1-1, is DGGITQSPKYLFRKEGQNVTLSCEQNLNHDAMYWYRQDPGQGLRLIYYSQIVNDFQKGDIAEGYSVSREKKESFPLTVTSAQKNPTAFYLCASTGAQGYTEAFFGQGTRLTVV.

The rearrangement links TRBV30 to TRBJ1-1, with D maybe TRBD1 (6 bases). The V end lost 3 bases, the J end lost 3 bases, and 17 bases lay between the germline ends. This CDR3 has 15 amino acids. CDR1 and CDR2 from the germline V gene are GTSNPN and SVGIG (reference sequence). The CDR3, as DNA: TGTGCCTGGAGGGACTGGGGCAGGGGATACACTGAAGCTTTCTTT. Translating gives CAWRDWGRGYTEAFF.

The chain recombines TRBV29-1 with TRBJ2-1, with TRBD2 as a possible D gene (6 bases). CDR1 and CDR2 (germline): SQVTM, ANQGSEA. The CDR3 length is 11 residues. Trimming took 4 bases from V and 8 from J, leaving 9 bases between them. This chain's CDR3 is CSVGGEYEQFF. In DNA form, the CDR3 reads TGCAGCGTTGGGGGGGAGTATGAGCAGTTCTTC.

The chain links TRBV10-3 to TRBJ1-1; 7 bases fit TRBD1. The V gene end was trimmed by 7 bases and the J gene end by 5 bases; junction bases not matched to a gene: 4. Germline V gives CDR1 ENHRY, CDR2 SYGVKD. The CDR3 runs 12 residues. CDR3 DNA sequence: TGTGCCATCAAGAACAGGGGTACTGAAGCTTTCTTT. Translated: CAIKNRGTEAFF.